The clone carrying this T cell receptor (beta chain) is a singleton in its sample. What it binds is not known. This sample is part of a study of CD8+CD57+ T cells in acquired aplastic anemia. Study details: The DNA of sorted CD4+ and CD8+ cells averaged around 3 ug. Overall study findings and caveats: Patients and controls were not found to differ significantly in CD8+ Simpson's diversity. In common between the patients and the controls were approximately 30 CD8+ CDR3 sequences.

CDR3 length: 16 amino acids. Germline V lookup: CDR1 KGHDR, CDR2 SFDVKD. V was clipped by 2 bases and J by 2 bases; unmatched bases: 7. Using genomic DNA as the template, TCR beta VDJ and CDR3 profiling was carried out. TCRdb reanalysed the reads using MiXCR and keeps one entry per CDR3 protein. The sample lists some 180,000 distinct CDR3 sequences; roughly 60% were seen once. Individuals selected for sequencing had exhibited CD8+CD57+ cell expansion on flow cytometry. At the time of blood sampling, patients had not yet received any therapy. Sequenced: sorted CD4+, CD8+, or CD8+CD57+ T cells (not recorded which) from PBMCs. V gene TRBV24-1 combines with J gene TRBJ2-7, with 8 bases lining up with TRBD1. The clonotype comes from a human donor with aplastic anemia. Written as DNA, the CDR3 is TGTGCCACCAGTGATTCCTCCAGGGGGCCTACCTACGAGCAGTACTTC. Its translation: CATSDSSRGPTYEQYF.